This T cell receptor beta chain was recovered during a study of vaccination effects on CD4 cells after COVID-19. Germline V gene lookup returns CDR1 MGHRA and CDR2 YSYEKL. V lost 1 base and J 4 bases, leaving 13 bases between the germline ends. The CDR3 totals 15 residues. Here immunoSEQ multiplex PCR was the method, and the copy in TCRdb shows in-frame clones only, minus some. The sample consists of more than 20,000 clones, 75% to 80% of them appearing once. Under the ViraFEST assay, PBMC were stimulated with viral peptide pools so that antigen-specific CD4+ T cells expanded. Sequencing was performed afterwards. Isolating CD4+ T cells followed less than 12 days of culture. This individual contracted SARS-CoV-2 between March and December 2020, as verified by PCR. This clone was seen only a few times. Its cognate antigen is unknown.

The sample was CD4+ T cells from PBMCs cultured with HCoV-NL63 spike peptides, taken before COVID-19 vaccination. The source of this sequence is a human donor who had a prior SARS-CoV-2 infection. The genes are TRBV4-1 and TRBJ1-2; D possibly corresponds to TRBD1 (5 bases). The CDR3 here is CASSQVLQGSYGYTF. CDR3 nucleotides: TGCGCCAGCAGCCAAGTCCTTCAGGGCAGCTATGGCTACACCTTC.